The 7 T cell receptor beta chains given below trace back to one sample, sequenced in a study of shared T cell receptors in the human thymus. The method was immunoSEQ multiplex PCR; TCRdb's version includes in-frame clones alone and lacks a portion of them. The sample holds 500,000 to 550,000 clones, approximately 80% seen once. These data also featured in a second study, about human thymus T cells.

Sequencing input: thymocytes. These receptor sequences come from a boy less than two years old with a congenital heart defect.

This clone was observed a handful of times. CDR3 nucleotide sequence: TGTGCCAGCAGCTTACCGACAGGGGGCAACACTGAAGCTTTCTTT. Protein sequence: CASSLPTGGNTEAFF. The chain joins TRBV7-6 to TRBJ1-1; 10 positions agree with TRBD1. This CDR3 is built from 15 residues. From germline, CDR1 is SGHVS and CDR2 FNYEAQ. The J segment lost 2 bases and the V segment lost 2 bases, leaving 2 bases of the junction unmatched.

The chain couples TRBV11-2 to TRBJ2-7; weak D call: TRBD2 (6 bases). The CDR3 runs to 15 residues. The V gene's germline CDR1 is SGHAT and CDR2 FQNNGV. V was shortened by 1 base and J by 4 bases, with 14 bases between the two germline ends. The CDR3 spells CASSLAVTRPYEQYF. In nucleotides, the CDR3 is TGTGCCAGCAGCTTAGCTGTGACTAGGCCTTACGAGCAGTACTTC.

The J gene is TRBJ2-1, the V gene TRBV25-1; 7 positions match TRBD2. The germline CDR1 and CDR2 sequences are MGHDK and SYGVNS. The CDR3 has 14 amino acids. After removal of 8 bases from V and 2 bases from J, the junction contained 6 bases not matched to a gene. DNA for the CDR3: TGTGCCAGCGTGGGAGGGACCCCCTACAATGAGCAGTTCTTC. This encodes CASVGGTPYNEQFF.

This clone was counted only a few times. The chain links TRBV6-5 to TRBJ2-7, with 10 bases that match TRBD1. Germline CDR1 reads MNHEY; CDR2 reads SVGAGI. This CDR3 contains 14 residues. V gave up 5 bases and J gave up 5 bases; unmatched junction bases: 6. CDR3 in amino acids: CASSERDRGHEQYF. The CDR3, as DNA: TGTGCCAGCAGTGAAAGGGACAGGGGCCACGAGCAGTACTTC.

CDR3 amino acids: CASSIGRENPYEQYF. CDR3 nucleotide sequence: TGTGCCAGTAGTATCGGGCGGGAGAATCCCTACGAGCAGTACTTC. The rearrangement joins TRBV19 to TRBJ2-7; 7 positions agree with TRBD2. Trimming at V came to 3 bases and at J to 2 bases, leaving 7 bases not matched to a gene. The CDR3 has 15 residues. Germline CDR1 is LNHDA and CDR2 is SQIVND (reference sequence).

V gene TRBV25-1 combines with J gene TRBJ1-3, with D unclear. V was shortened by 3 bases and J by 7 bases, with 16 bases between the two germline ends. This CDR3 spans 15 amino acids. Germline V gene lookup returns CDR1 MGHDK and CDR2 SYGVNS. CDR3 nucleotides: TGTGCCAGCAGTGAGATCAGTATATTCGGGAACACCATATATTTT. Translated, it gives CASSEISIFGNTIYF.

J is TRBJ2-2 and V is TRBV7-9; 8 positions agree with TRBD1. V gave up 4 bases and J gave up 2 bases; unmatched junction bases: 6. From germline, CDR1 is SEHNR and CDR2 FQNEAQ (reference sequence). The CDR3 runs 16 residues. Written as DNA, the CDR3 is TGTGCCAGCAGCTCGACAGGGGATGGTAACACCGGGGAGCTGTTTTTT. Its translation is CASSSTGDGNTGELFF.